Listed here are 10 T cell receptor beta chains from one sample, sequenced in a study of cytomegalovirus exposure and HLA in healthy donors. A multiplex PCR was run with 60 Vbeta primers and 13 Jbeta primers. Assay: immunoSEQ multiplex PCR; the TCRdb copy retains only in-frame clones and omits some. The sample includes more than 85,000 clones, 13% to 15% of them seen just once. What was sequenced was PBMCs. The receptor set was obtained from a female donor in good health and CMV-seronegative.

Only a few counts were recorded for this clone. The V gene is TRBV4-3, the J gene TRBJ2-6; 7 bases are shared with TRBD1. V shed 1 base and J 0 bases; nucleotides not matched to a gene: 6. There are 18 residues in the CDR3. The germline CDR1 and CDR2 sequences are LGHNA and YSLEER. The CDR3 protein is CASSQAGQESSGANVLTF. The CDR3, as DNA: TGCGCCAGCAGCCAAGCCGGACAGGAAAGCTCTGGGGCCAACGTCCTGACTTTC.

This clone has more than one count but fewer than ten. The sample has other DNA sequences that encode this CDR3 too. The V call is TRBV19, the J call TRBJ1-5, with TRBD1 as a possible D gene (6 bases). The ends were cut back, 10 bases at V and 2 bases at J, with 9 bases in the middle. The CDR3 has 12 amino acids. Germline V gene sequence: CDR1 LNHDA, CDR2 SQIVND (reference sequence). The CDR3 loop reads CATRQGNQPQHF. In DNA, the CDR3 is TGTGCCACCCGACAGGGCAATCAGCCCCAGCATTTT.

This clone was detected a few times. The V gene is TRBV7-9, the J gene TRBJ2-1; 8 bases agree with TRBD2. V lost 5 bases, J lost 15 bases, and 12 bases stayed unmatched. Germline CDR1 and CDR2: SEHNR and FQNEAQ (reference sequence). The CDR3 sequence is 13 residues long. DNA of the CDR3: TGTGCCAGCAGCCCGAAGCGGGAGATCCCTCCGTTCTTC. It encodes CASSPKREIPPFF.

Concerning this clone itself: At one of its ends the junction is not consistent with the germline gene, which may arise from a read error. V gene TRBV4-2 combines with J gene TRBJ2-7; TRBD2 agrees at 7 bases. This CDR3 has 15 residues. Germline lookup yields CDR1 LGHNA and CDR2 YNFKEQ. DNA of the CDR3: TGTGCCAGCAGCCAATCCGCGGGAGCAATATACGAGCAGTCCTTC. Its translation is CASSQSAGAIYEQSF.

This clone was detected a few times. V usage is TRBV6-1 and J usage is TRBJ2-5, with 12 bases identical to TRBD2. Per germline, CDR1 MNHNS and CDR2 SASEGT. The CDR3 has 15 amino acids. The junction had 7 bases not matched to a gene; V was cut back by 6 bases and J by 5 bases. CDR3 bases: TGTGCCAGCAGGACTAGCGGGGGTGCCAGGGAGACCCAGTACTTC. This gives the protein CASRTSGGARETQYF.

This clone was seen more than once but under ten times. The chain couples TRBV19 to TRBJ2-2, with 7 positions matching TRBD1. CDR1 and CDR2 from the germline V gene are LNHDA and SQIVND (reference sequence). V was clipped by 2 bases and J by 6 bases; unmatched bases: 9. The CDR3 is made up of 16 amino acids. CDR3 nucleotide sequence: TGTGCCAGTAGTATAAGGTCAGGGGGTATGTCCGGGGAGCTGTTTTTT. Translating gives CASSIRSGGMSGELFF.

J is TRBJ1-2 and V is TRBV19, with D possibly being TRBD1 (5 bases). Germline V CDR1 and CDR2: LNHDA, SQIVND (reference sequence). CDR3 length: 15 residues. Trimming cost V 5 bases and J 14 bases, with 27 bases left between them. CDR3 region: CASSLRDRQRGIGTF. The CDR3, as DNA: TGTGCCAGTAGTCTAAGGGATCGACAGCGGGGTATCGGTACCTTC.

The J gene is TRBJ2-3, the V gene TRBV5-1, with 12 bases aligning to TRBD2. Germline values: CDR1 SGHRS, CDR2 YFSETQ. Trimming cost V 3 bases and J 6 bases; bases outside gene matches: 11. CDR3 length equals 17 residues. The CDR3 DNA sequence: TGCGCCAGCAGCTCTGGACTAGCGGGATTTTTGAGCGATACGCAGTATTTT. Protein sequence: CASSSGLAGFLSDTQYF.

This clone was recorded a few times. The rearrangement joins TRBV15 to TRBJ1-3; D not certain. Trimming left V 1 base short and J 2 bases short, with 9 bases between. Germline V gives CDR1 LNHNV, CDR2 YYDKDF (reference sequence). The length of the CDR3 is 15 residues. In nucleotides, the CDR3 is TGTGCCACCAGCAGAGGAACGGGAACTGGAAACACCATATATTTT. Translating it yields CATSRGTGTGNTIYF.

This clone was seen more than once but under ten times. The V and J genes are TRBV4-2 and TRBJ2-1; 8 bases are a match to TRBD1. The CDR3 is made up of 15 amino acids. Trimming removed 0 bases from V and 4 bases from J; junction bases left unmatched: 2. CDR1 and CDR2 from the germline V gene are LGHNA and YNFKEQ. The CDR3 is CASSQEGDRYNEQFF. In DNA form, the CDR3 reads TGTGCCAGCAGCCAAGAGGGGGACAGGTACAATGAGCAGTTCTTC.